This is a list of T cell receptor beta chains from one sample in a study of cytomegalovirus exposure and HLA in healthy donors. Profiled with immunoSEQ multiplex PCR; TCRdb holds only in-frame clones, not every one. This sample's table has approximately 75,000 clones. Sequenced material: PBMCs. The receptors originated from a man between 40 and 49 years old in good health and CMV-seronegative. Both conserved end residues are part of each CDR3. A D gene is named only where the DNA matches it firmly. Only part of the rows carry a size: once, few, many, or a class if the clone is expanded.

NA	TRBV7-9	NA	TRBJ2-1	TGTGCCAGCAGCTTAGCTAAGGGCGGACTCTCCTACAATGAGCAGTTCTTC	CASSLAKGGLSYNEQFF
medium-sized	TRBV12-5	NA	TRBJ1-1	TGTGCTAGTGCCTGGAACACTGAAGCTTTCTTT	CASAWNTEAFF
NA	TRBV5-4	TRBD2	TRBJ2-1	TGTGCCAGCAGCTCAGTAGCGGGGGGACTTCCCGGGGAGCAGTTCTTC	CASSSVAGGLPGEQFF
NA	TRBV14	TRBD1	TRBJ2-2	TGTGCCAGCAGCCCACTCCCGGGACAGGGGACCGGGGAGCTGTTTTTT	CASSPLPGQGTGELFF
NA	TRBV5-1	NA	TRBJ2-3	TGCGCCAGCAGCTTGGCCCAGGATACGCAGTATTTT	CASSLAQDTQYF
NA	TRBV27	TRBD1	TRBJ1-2	TGTGCCAGCAGTTTATCCGGGACAGGGGGCCGTGGCTACACCTTC	CASSLSGTGGRGYTF
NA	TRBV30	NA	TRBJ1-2	TGTGCCTGGAGTTTGGGGCAGCGCTATGGCTACACCTTC	CAWSLGQRYGYTF
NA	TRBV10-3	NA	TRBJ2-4	TGTGCCATCAGGGGGGAGCGTTCGGGGGACATTCAGTACTTC	CAIRGERSGDIQYF
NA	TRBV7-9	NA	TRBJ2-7	TGTGCCACAAATAAGGGCGGGTACGAGCAGTACTTC	CATNKGGYEQYF
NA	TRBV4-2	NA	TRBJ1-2	TGTGCCAGCAGCCATGAGGATCCTAACTATGGCTACACCTTC	CASSHEDPNYGYTF
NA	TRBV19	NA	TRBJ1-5	TGTGCCAGTAGTATTGCGGGCAATCAGCCCCAGCATTTT	CASSIAGNQPQHF
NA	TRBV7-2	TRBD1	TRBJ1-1	TGTGCCAGCAGCCCAACGGGACAGGGGGTAACTGAAGCTTTCTTT	CASSPTGQGVTEAFF
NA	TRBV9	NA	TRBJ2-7	TGTGCCAGCAGCGTCCAGTCCGGGGGTTACGAGCAGTACTTC	CASSVQSGGYEQYF
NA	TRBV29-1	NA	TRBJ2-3	TGCAGCGTTATCTCCGGGATCCCAGATACGCAGTATTTT	CSVISGIPDTQYF
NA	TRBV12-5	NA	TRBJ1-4	TGTGCTAGTGGTTTGTCAACAGGGTTTCAAGAAAAACTGTTTTTT	CASGLSTGFQEKLFF
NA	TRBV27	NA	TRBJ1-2	TGTGCCAGCAGTTTGGGGCGGTACTATAACTATGGCTACACCTTC	CASSLGRYYNYGYTF
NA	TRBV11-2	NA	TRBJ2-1	TGTGCCAGCAGCTTACGGAGTAACAATGAGCAGTTCTTC	CASSLRSNNEQFF
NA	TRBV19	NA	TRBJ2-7	TGTGCCAGTAGTATAGGACGGAGTAGCTCCTACGAGCAGTACTTC	CASSIGRSSSYEQYF
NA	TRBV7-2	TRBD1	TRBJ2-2	TGTGCCAGCAGCTCCCGAGGCCCGGACAGGGCAAACACCGGGGAGCTGTTTTTT	CASSSRGPDRANTGELFF
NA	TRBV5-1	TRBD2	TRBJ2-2	TGCGCCAGCAGCTTGGCGCTAGCGGGACTCGGAAACACCGGGGAGCTGTTTTTT	CASSLALAGLGNTGELFF
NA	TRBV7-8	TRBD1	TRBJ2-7	TGTGCCAGCAGCAGGGACAGGTCCTACGAGCAGTACTTC	CASSRDRSYEQYF
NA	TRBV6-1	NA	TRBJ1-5	TGTGCCAGCAGTGGACGGAGCCCTTATAGCAATCAGCCCCAGCATTTT	CASSGRSPYSNQPQHF
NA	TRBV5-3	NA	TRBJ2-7	TGTGCCAGGGGGATTCCGGGAGCAGCTTATTACGAGCAGTACTTC	CARGIPGAAYYEQYF
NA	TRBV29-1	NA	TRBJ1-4	TGCAGCGTTGAGGTCCGGAATGAAAAACTGTTTTTT	CSVEVRNEKLFF
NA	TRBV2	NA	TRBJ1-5	TGTGCCAGCAGGGGGCTAGATCAGCCCCAGCATTTT	CASRGLDQPQHF
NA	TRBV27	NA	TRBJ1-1	TGTGCCAGCAGTTTTAGGAGGGGAGCTGAAGCTTTCTTT	CASSFRRGAEAFF
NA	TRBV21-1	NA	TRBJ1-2	TGTGCCAGCAGCGAGGGATGCTATGGCTACACCTTC	CASSEGCYGYTF
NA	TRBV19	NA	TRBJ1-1	TGTGCCAGTAGTAAAAGTAGAGGGCGGAGTGAAGCTTTCTTT	CASSKSRGRSEAFF
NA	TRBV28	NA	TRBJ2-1	TGTGCCAGCAGCCCACCCCTCTGGCGGAACTACAATGAGCAGTTCTTC	CASSPPLWRNYNEQFF
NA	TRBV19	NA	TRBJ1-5	TGTGCCAGTCGGGGGGCGGGGATCAATCAGCCCCAGCATTTT	CASRGAGINQPQHF
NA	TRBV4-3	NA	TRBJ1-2	TGCGCCAGCAGCCCAAAACAGAGGGCAAAAGATGGCTACACCTTC	CASSPKQRAKDGYTF
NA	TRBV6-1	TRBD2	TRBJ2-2	TGTGCCAGCAGTGGGACTAGCGGGTCGATCACCGGGGAGCTGTTTTTT	CASSGTSGSITGELFF
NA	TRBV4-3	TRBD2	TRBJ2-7	TGCGCCAGCAGCCAAGTACGGGGGGGCTCCTACGAGCAGTACTTC	CASSQVRGGSYEQYF
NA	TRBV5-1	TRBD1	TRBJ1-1	TGCGCCAGCAGCTCCACCGGGACAGGGGTTTTGGCTTTCTTT	CASSSTGTGVLAFF
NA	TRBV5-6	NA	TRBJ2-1	TGTGCCAGCAGCTTGCGGGCAGGGGTCCTCAATGAGCAGTTCTTC	CASSLRAGVLNEQFF
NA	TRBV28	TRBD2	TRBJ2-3	TGTGCCAGCCTCGGGGGGTACCCAGATACGCAGTATTTT	CASLGGYPDTQYF
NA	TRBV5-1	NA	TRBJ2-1	TGCGCCAGCAGCTTGGGCGAGACGGGGGATGAGCAGTTCTTC	CASSLGETGDEQFF